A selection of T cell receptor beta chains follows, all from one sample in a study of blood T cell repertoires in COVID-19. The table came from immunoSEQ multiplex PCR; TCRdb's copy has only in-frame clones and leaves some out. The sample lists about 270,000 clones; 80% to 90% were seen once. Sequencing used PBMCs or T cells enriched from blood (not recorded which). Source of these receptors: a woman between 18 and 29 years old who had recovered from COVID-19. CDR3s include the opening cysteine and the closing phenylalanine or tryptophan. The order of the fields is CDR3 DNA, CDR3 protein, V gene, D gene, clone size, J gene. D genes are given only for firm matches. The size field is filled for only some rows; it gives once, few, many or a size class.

CDR3 DNA: TGTGCCAGCAGTGATTTCCTAGGGGCCTACGAGCAGTACTTC; CDR3 protein: CASSDFLGAYEQYF; V gene: TRBV2; D gene: .; clone size: .; J gene: TRBJ2-7
CDR3 DNA: TGTGCCAGCAGTCCCCTATGGTCCCACGAGCAGTACTTC; CDR3 protein: CASSPLWSHEQYF; V gene: TRBV6-6; D gene: .; clone size: .; J gene: TRBJ2-7
CDR3 DNA: TGTGCCAGCAGTTCCGGGACAGGGGGCTACAATGAGCAGTTCTTC; CDR3 protein: CASSSGTGGYNEQFF; V gene: TRBV27; D gene: TRBD1; clone size: few; J gene: TRBJ2-1
CDR3 DNA: TGTGCCAGCAGTTCCCACAGTGACGGGGAGCTGTTTTTT; CDR3 protein: CASSSHSDGELFF; V gene: TRBV6-5; D gene: .; clone size: .; J gene: TRBJ2-2
CDR3 DNA: TGTGCCAGTAGGTTCCAGGGATTCGCTGAAGCTTTCTTT; CDR3 protein: CASRFQGFAEAFF; V gene: TRBV19; D gene: .; clone size: .; J gene: TRBJ1-1
CDR3 DNA: TGCAGCTGCGCGGGCACAATAGATACGCAGTATTTT; CDR3 protein: CSCAGTIDTQYF; V gene: TRBV29-1; D gene: .; clone size: .; J gene: TRBJ2-3
CDR3 DNA: TGCGCCAGCAGCATAGTACAGGGGGCGAACACTGAAGCTTTCTTT; CDR3 protein: CASSIVQGANTEAFF; V gene: TRBV5-1; D gene: TRBD1; clone size: .; J gene: TRBJ1-1
CDR3 DNA: TGTGCCAGCTCAATCCAGGGTACTGGGGCCAACGTCCTGACTTTC; CDR3 protein: CASSIQGTGANVLTF; V gene: TRBV18; D gene: .; clone size: .; J gene: TRBJ2-6
CDR3 DNA: TGTGCCAGCAGTGGACAGGGGGAAGCCTTCGGGAATCAGCCCCAGCATTTT; CDR3 protein: CASSGQGEAFGNQPQHF; V gene: TRBV6-1; D gene: TRBD1; clone size: .; J gene: TRBJ1-5
CDR3 DNA: TGTGCCAGCAGTTTGGAGGGGATCAGTGAGCAGTTCTTC; CDR3 protein: CASSLEGISEQFF; V gene: TRBV12-3/TRBV12-4; D gene: .; clone size: .; J gene: TRBJ2-1
CDR3 DNA: TGTGCCAGCTCACCACCGGGGCCCGTACCCCTCCACTTT; CDR3 protein: CASSPPGPVPLHF; V gene: TRBV18; D gene: .; clone size: .; J gene: TRBJ1-6
CDR3 DNA: TGTGCCAGCTCACCATACAGCATAAACTATGGCTACACCTTC; CDR3 protein: CASSPYSINYGYTF; V gene: TRBV18; D gene: .; clone size: once; J gene: TRBJ1-2
CDR3 DNA: TGTGCCAGCAGCGTAGCTTATCACAATGAGCAGTTCTTC; CDR3 protein: CASSVAYHNEQFF; V gene: TRBV9; D gene: .; clone size: .; J gene: TRBJ2-1
CDR3 DNA: TGTGCCAGCAGCCTCCCCCGAGGTAGCCAAGAGACCCAGTACTTC; CDR3 protein: CASSLPRGSQETQYF; V gene: TRBV7-9; D gene: .; clone size: .; J gene: TRBJ2-5
CDR3 DNA: TGCGCCAGCAGCTTGGGACAGTTCAACACTGAAGCTTTCTTT; CDR3 protein: CASSLGQFNTEAFF; V gene: TRBV5-1; D gene: .; clone size: .; J gene: TRBJ1-1
CDR3 DNA: TGCGCCAGCAGCGCGGGACAGTGGGCAGAGACCCAGTACTTC; CDR3 protein: CASSAGQWAETQYF; V gene: TRBV5-1; D gene: .; clone size: once; J gene: TRBJ2-5
CDR3 DNA: TGTGCCAGCAGCGTGGGACAGGGTGGCAATGAGCAGTTCTTC; CDR3 protein: CASSVGQGGNEQFF; V gene: TRBV11-2; D gene: TRBD1; clone size: once; J gene: TRBJ2-1
CDR3 DNA: TGTGCCACCAGCAGAGCTGAGACAGTTTATAGCAATCAGCCCCAGCATTTT; CDR3 protein: CATSRAETVYSNQPQHF; V gene: TRBV15; D gene: .; clone size: .; J gene: TRBJ1-5
CDR3 DNA: TGTGCCAGCAGCTTGGGGACAGGGTGGGACACTGAAGCTTTCTTT; CDR3 protein: CASSLGTGWDTEAFF; V gene: TRBV5-5; D gene: TRBD1; clone size: .; J gene: TRBJ1-1
CDR3 DNA: TGCGCCAGCAGCTCCCAGTCGGCAGGACGGGGGTATGACTATGGCTACACCTTC; CDR3 protein: CASSSQSAGRGYDYGYTF; V gene: TRBV5-1; D gene: .; clone size: .; J gene: TRBJ1-2
CDR3 DNA: TGCGCCAGCAGCTTGACCGGGACAAGCACAGATACGCAGTATTTT; CDR3 protein: CASSLTGTSTDTQYF; V gene: TRBV5-1; D gene: .; clone size: few; J gene: TRBJ2-3
CDR3 DNA: TGTGCCAGCAGTTCCGAAACAGGGGCGGACTATGGCTACACCTTC; CDR3 protein: CASSSETGADYGYTF; V gene: TRBV6-5; D gene: TRBD1; clone size: .; J gene: TRBJ1-2
CDR3 DNA: TGTGCCAGCAGTCCGACAAGGATGAACACTGAAGCTTTCTTT; CDR3 protein: CASSPTRMNTEAFF; V gene: TRBV27; D gene: .; clone size: .; J gene: TRBJ1-1
CDR3 DNA: TGTGCCAGCAGCCCGGGGGGCCCGGGGGAGCTGTTTTTT; CDR3 protein: CASSPGGPGELFF; V gene: TRBV6-5; D gene: .; clone size: .; J gene: TRBJ2-2
CDR3 DNA: TGCGCCAGCAGCCGCCCGGGACTAGCGGGTGAGCAGTTCTTC; CDR3 protein: CASSRPGLAGEQFF; V gene: TRBV4-1; D gene: TRBD2; clone size: .; J gene: TRBJ2-1
CDR3 DNA: TGTGCCAGCCAAAGGACAGTAGGGTATGGCTACACCTTC; CDR3 protein: CASQRTVGYGYTF; V gene: TRBV6-5; D gene: .; clone size: .; J gene: TRBJ1-2
CDR3 DNA: TGCGCCAGCAGCTTGTTGACAGGGGCAGGATCGGAAGAAAAACTGTTTTTT; CDR3 protein: CASSLLTGAGSEEKLFF; V gene: TRBV5-1; D gene: TRBD1; clone size: .; J gene: TRBJ1-4
CDR3 DNA: TGTGCCAGCAGCTTAATCAGGGGGCTCTCCTACGAGCAGTACTTC; CDR3 protein: CASSLIRGLSYEQYF; V gene: TRBV7-2; D gene: TRBD1; clone size: .; J gene: TRBJ2-7
CDR3 DNA: TGTGCCAGCAGCTTAGAGACAGAGAGTGAAGCTTTCTTT; CDR3 protein: CASSLETESEAFF; V gene: TRBV7-9; D gene: .; clone size: .; J gene: TRBJ1-1
CDR3 DNA: TGTGCCAGTAGTCCCTCACCGGCAGTAGCCACTGAAGCTTTCTTT; CDR3 protein: CASSPSPAVATEAFF; V gene: TRBV19; D gene: .; clone size: .; J gene: TRBJ1-1
CDR3 DNA: TGTGCCAGCAGTTTAGCGGGACTCTTGACCCAAGAGACCCAGTACTTC; CDR3 protein: CASSLAGLLTQETQYF; V gene: TRBV28; D gene: .; clone size: once; J gene: TRBJ2-5
CDR3 DNA: TGTGCCGCATGGACAGGGATCTCTACCCTTACTAACTATGGCTACACCTTC; CDR3 protein: CAAWTGISTLTNYGYTF; V gene: TRBV24-1; D gene: TRBD1; clone size: .; J gene: TRBJ1-2
CDR3 DNA: TGTGCCAGCAGCTTGGACATTCGGGCCGCTGAAGCTTTCTTT; CDR3 protein: CASSLDIRAAEAFF; V gene: TRBV7-9; D gene: .; clone size: .; J gene: TRBJ1-1